A single sample gave rise to the 18 T cell receptor beta chains below, sequenced in a study of blood T cells in healthy people across ages (dated by TCRdb to the mid-2010s). The library was obtained by 5' RACE. Sequencing took place on an Illumina HiSeq 2500. A second PCR of roughly 7 to 12 cycles was run with a J-beta primer mix and a sample-barcoded 5' primer. The public reads were run again by TCRdb, first through fastp at Q25 and then through MiXCR, and only productive beta chains were kept. When rows share a CDR3 protein, they turn into one entry using the most common DNA and genes. The sample has about 1,800,000 distinct CDR3 sequences on record, approximately 30% of them singletons. The ten largest account for 7.7% of the sample. The sequencing sample was made of blood. All receptors come from a woman younger than 45 in good health.

The J gene is TRBJ1-2, the V gene TRBV12-3 or TRBV12-4, with D tentatively TRBD1 (6 bases). The CDR3 is 18 amino acids. The ends were cut back, 5 bases at V and 2 bases at J, with 24 bases in the middle. CDR3 in amino acids: CASSPSRFKGGPNYGYTF. In nucleotides, the CDR3 is TGTGCCAGCAGTCCTTCCAGGTTTAAGGGGGGACCCAACTATGGCTACACCTTC.

V is TRBV12-3 or TRBV12-4 and J is TRBJ1-6, with D perhaps TRBD1 (6 bases). The CDR3 totals 15 residues. V dropped 6 bases and J dropped 6 bases, with 15 bases sitting between them. CDR3 in DNA: TGTGCCAGCAGGACTGGACAGATGATTAATTCACCCCTCCACTTT. Its protein is CASRTGQMINSPLHF.

As regards this clonotype: Germline and junction disagree at one end, which may indicate a read error. The genes are TRBV5-1 and TRBJ2-1; TRBD2 aligns across 7 bases. Germline CDR1 reads SGHRS; CDR2 reads YFSETQ. The CDR3 has 15 residues. The DNA of the CDR3 is TGCGCCAGAGCGATAGGAGCGGGGCGCTACAATGAGCGGGTCTTC. This codes for CARAIGAGRYNERVF.

The chain has TRBV12-3 or TRBV12-4 and TRBJ2-1; 9 bases fit TRBD1. J gave up 15 bases and V 5 bases, and 5 bases lay outside the gene matches. This CDR3 spans 11 amino acids. In DNA form, the CDR3 reads TGTGCCAGCAGTAGTGGGACAGGGTTGTTCTTC. Translated: CASSSGTGLFF.

This clonotype was observed a few times. An end of the junction differs from the germline gene, which may be a read error. The rearrangement links TRBV7-2 to TRBJ2-7; D may be TRBD1 (6 bases). TRBJ2-5 explains the end of the DNA better; the J call may be wrong. Germline V gives CDR1 SGHTA, CDR2 FQGNSA. The CDR3 has 15 residues. CDR3 in DNA: TGTGCCGGCAGCGCAAACACAGGGTTGCGAGAGACCCAGTACTTC. This gives the protein CAGSANTGLRETQYF.

The V gene is TRBV11-2, the J gene TRBJ2-3; no firm D call. The CDR3 runs 16 residues. With 7 bases removed from V and 4 bases from J, the gap between germline ends came to 21 bases. Looked up from germline, CDR1 is SGHAT and CDR2 is FQNNGV. The DNA of the CDR3 is TGTGCCAGCACCCCCCCCTGGGGTAGCTTGTCAGATACGCAGTATTTT. Its protein is CASTPPWGSLSDTQYF.

This clonotype was recorded a few times. The rearrangement uses TRBV11-2 and TRBJ2-5, with 7 bases that match TRBD2. In germline, CDR1 is SGHAT, CDR2 FQNNGV. Losses at the gene ends were 6 bases for V and 0 bases for J; bases not matched to a gene: 4. The CDR3 extends over 14 amino acids. The CDR3 sequence: CASRPTSNQETQYF. DNA for the CDR3: TGTGCCAGCAGGCCGACTAGCAACCAAGAGACCCAGTACTTC.

This clonotype turned up a few times. This chain links TRBV9 with TRBJ1-2, with 7 nucleotides matching TRBD1. V trimming: 2 bases; J trimming: 3 bases; junction bases outside the gene matches: 7. The CDR3 totals 15 residues. Looked up from germline, CDR1 is SGDLS and CDR2 is YYNGEE. Written as DNA, the CDR3 is TGTGCCAGCAGCGTTTCGACAGGGAGGGACTATGGCTACACCTTC. Amino acids: CASSVSTGRDYGYTF.

The chain employs TRBV12-3 or TRBV12-4 and TRBJ1-5, with 9 bases lining up with TRBD1. Trimming at V came to 5 bases and at J to 4 bases, leaving 6 bases not matched to a gene. The CDR3 spans 15 residues. The DNA for the CDR3 is TGTGCCAGCAGTCGGGACAGGGTAGGGAATCAGCCCCAGCATTTT. It codes for CASSRDRVGNQPQHF.

This sequence joins TRBV20-1 and TRBJ2-7, with 10 bases lining up with TRBD2. From germline, CDR1 is DFQATT and CDR2 SNEGSKA (reference sequence). After removal of 7 bases from V and 7 bases from J, the junction contained 13 bases not matched to a gene. This CDR3 spans 14 amino acids. The CDR3 region is CSGVSSGRPNEQYF. The CDR3 DNA reads as TGCAGTGGGGTCTCTAGCGGGAGACCGAATGAGCAGTACTTC.

This clonotype occurred a few times. At one end, the junction sequence differs from germline, possibly due to a read error. V usage is TRBV20-1 and J usage is TRBJ1-2; D uncertain. Per the germline V gene, CDR1 is DFQATT and CDR2 is SNEGSKA (reference sequence). CDR3 length: 11 amino acids. DNA of the CDR3: TGCAGTGGTGGAAGCGGCTATGGCTACACCTTT. The encoded protein is CSGGSGYGYTF.

The V call is TRBV5-6, the J call TRBJ1-1; D not certain. The CDR3 covers 13 residues. CDR1 SGHDT and CDR2 YYEEEE come from the germline V gene. The germline V and J ends were trimmed by 4 bases and 3 bases, with 10 bases remaining between them. CDR3 in amino acids: CASSITIHTEAFF. CDR3 sequence (DNA): TGTGCCAGCAGCATTACGATACACACTGAAGCTTTCTTT.

This chain connects TRBV7-9 to TRBJ2-1; D gene unclear. The V end was cut by 2 bases, the J end by 6 bases, with 8 bases between. The CDR3 runs to 13 residues. CDR1 SEHNR and CDR2 FQNEAQ come from the germline V gene (reference sequence). The CDR3 sequence: CASSLSARNEQFF. In DNA form, the CDR3 reads TGTGCCAGCAGCTTATCTGCCCGCAATGAGCAGTTCTTC.

The chain combines TRBV5-1 with TRBJ2-5; D unresolved. The J call could be wrong; TRBJ2-7 is a better fit for the DNA end. From germline, CDR1 is SGHRS and CDR2 YFSETQ. The CDR3 sequence is 14 residues long. The CDR3 protein is CASSLGKLRVEQYF. CDR3 sequence (DNA): TGCGCCAGCAGCTTGGGGAAGCTACGGGTCGAGCAGTACTTC.

To note about this clonotype: Lacking the conserved final phenylalanine or tryptophan, this CDR3 likely reflects a read error. V is TRBV2 and J is TRBJ2-7, with D unclear. Trimming pared 8 bases from V and 4 bases from J, leaving 15 bases between. This CDR3 region has 13 residues. Germline CDR1 reads SNHLY; CDR2 reads FYNNEI. The CDR3 DNA reads as TGTGCCAGCCGATACGCGGACGGGTACGAGCAGTACTCC. Translation gives CASRYADGYEQYS.

In this sample, this clonotype turned up many times. The J gene is TRBJ2-1, the V gene TRBV5-6; D is possibly TRBD2 (6 bases). Germline lookup yields CDR1 SGHDT and CDR2 YYEEEE. The V gene lost 4 bases and the J gene lost 2 bases, with 13 bases spanning the gap. CDR3 length: 15 residues. The CDR3 protein is CASSQAGRPYNEQFF. CDR3 sequence (DNA): TGTGCCAGCAGCCAGGCGGGGCGTCCCTACAATGAGCAGTTCTTC.

The chain has TRBV4-3 and TRBJ2-3, with 11 bases aligning to TRBD2. V shed 0 bases and J 8 bases; nucleotides not matched to a gene: 4. Germline V CDR1 and CDR2: LGHNA, YSLEER. The CDR3 spans 15 residues. The CDR3 loop is CASSQELAGDVTQYF. CDR3 bases: TGCGCCAGCAGCCAAGAACTAGCGGGAGATGTTACGCAGTATTTT.

As for this clonotype: This may arise from a read error, as a much more abundant clone is one base away. The CDR3 coding sequence is TGTGCCAGCAGTCCCCGGGACAGGAGGCTAAACGAGCAGTACTTC. Translating gives CASSPRDRRLNEQYF. This rearrangement joins TRBV6-5 to TRBJ2-7, with 8 bases matching TRBD1. The ends lost 5 bases at V and 5 bases at J; junction bases unmatched: 11. There are 15 residues in the CDR3. CDR1 MNHEY and CDR2 SVGAGI come from the germline V gene.